Reported below is one T cell receptor (beta chain). Its recognized antigen is unknown. No quality values exist for individual bases; no much larger clone is one base distant. The CDR3 regions of human TCRbeta chains were analyzed by immunosequencing. From the authors' description of their analysis: TCRs in the repertoires were compared against a reference library of SARS-CoV-2-specific TCRs that had been generated with the MIRA antigen-specificity platform. Breadth was defined as the fraction of unique TCRs that were SARS-CoV-2-associated, and depth was defined as the fraction of total T cells that were SARS-CoV-2-associated. Using the MIRA data, every spike-specific TCR was mapped to the spike region that the TCR reacted to and assigned to either a CD4 or a CD8 class. Log10-transformed breadth and depth values were compared by one-way ANOVA with Sidak's multiple comparisons tests. As stored in TCRdb, this immuneACCESS dataset retains in-frame rearrangements with V and J assigned. A fraction of the clones does not appear; measured against another copy, unresolved V genes explain less than half of the discrepancy, and the remainder lacks a known reason. V and J calls and clone size are given by that table; D and trimming were obtained from the DNA. This sample holds about 83,000 clones; approximately 88% were observed only once. The top ten clones comprise under 5% of the sample.

This specimen comes from a study of T cell responses to AZD1222 COVID-19 vaccine (dated by TCRdb to the early 2020s). Concerning the study at large: TCR sequencing covered about 230 trial participants: 200 to 210 given two doses of AZD1222 and 26 given two doses of MenACWY control vaccine. Trial participants were enrolled by age into subgroups of 18-55, 56-69 and 70-plus years, and about 150, 27 and 61 TCR-sequenced participants, respectively, were included in these subgroups.

What the time point label conveys for this sample: baseline before first vaccination. The sample's treatment or condition label, decoded: meningococcal conjugate vaccine given as trial control. The vaccinee samples were drawn from two UK trials, COV001 and COV002, one of which was a single-blind randomized controlled phase 2/3 trial testing AZD1222 (ChAdOx1 nCoV-19) in healthy adults. Trial participant PBMC samples were collected at day 0 and day 28 after the second dose for TCRbeta chain sequencing. From the cysteine through the phenylalanine, the CDR3 covers 14 amino acids. Just the 42-base CDR3 DNA is kept, in frame starting at base 1. The germline V gene (reference sequence) gives CDR1 as SEHNR and CDR2 as FQNEAQ. V was cut back by 5 bases and J by 0 bases, leaving a gap of 11 bases between them. General findings and caveats noted by the study authors: Nearly half of unique spike-specific TCRs reportedly recognized epitopes outside regions mutated in the B.1.351 and B.1.1.7 variants. After two AZD1222 doses, spike-specific TCR breadth and depth were significantly higher than at day 0 and than in MenACWY recipients. Participants were mostly white British and included more females than males, and it was suggested by the authors that clonal diversity may have been underestimated. Vaccine-associated CD4 TCRs spanned the whole spike protein, with dominant responses in regions 160-218 and 743-854. Conclusions about previously exposed vaccinees are limited, since just six AZD1222 recipients were seropositive for SARS-CoV-2 at baseline. In the small 56-69-year group, the increase in depth fell short of significance, most likely because of low power. Because no day 14 peak-response samples were available, repertoires were characterized only after the peak T cell response.

Rearrangement joined TRBV7-9 to TRBJ2-7, with a weak D call of TRBD2 (6 bases match). This TCR was recovered from an adult in good health. Source: peripheral blood, taken on day 0 of MenACWY control vaccination. Here the CDR3 is given as CASSLDYVSYEQYF. The nucleotide sequence reads TGTGCCAGCAGCCTGGACTACGTCTCCTACGAGCAGTACTTC.